This T cell receptor beta chain originates from a study of cytomegalovirus exposure and HLA in healthy donors. As for this clone: Its antigen is not known.

Some clones are missing from TCRdb's copy, which holds only in-frame ones; the method was immunoSEQ multiplex PCR. The sample yields about 220,000 clones, about 86% seen once. General study findings and limits: Generally TCR sequences proved uncommon, though certain public TCRs appeared in numerous donors. It was found in a later analysis that first-cohort TCR clusters tended to co-occur in the 95 to 150 validation repertoires.

The source material was PBMCs. The sequence was obtained from a woman under 30 in good health and CMV-seronegative.

Here the CDR3 DNA reads TGTGCCAGCAGCCAACAACCGGGACAACAGAACACTGAAGCTTTCTTT. It translates to CASSQQPGQQNTEAFF. The chain carries TRBV7-9 and TRBJ1-1, with a weak D call TRBD1 (6 bases). The CDR3 has 16 residues. Looked up from germline, CDR1 is SEHNR and CDR2 is FQNEAQ (reference sequence). V was pared by 5 bases and J by 1 base, with 17 bases between.